This TCR beta chain was profiled in a study of blood T cell repertoires in COVID-19. Study-wide background: Sites across the United States, Italy and Spain contributed samples from acute and convalescent COVID-19. The analysed material was cDNA or gDNA that came from T cells, B-cell-depleted T cells, or PBMCs.

Per the study methods: By means of reference gene primer amplification, nucleated cell counts were estimated. Measured with immunoSEQ multiplex PCR; TCRdb has only the in-frame clones, and not every one. Clone size and the V and J calls come from that table; the DNA yielded D and trimming. The sample has 100,000 or so clones; under 90% are singletons. Per the germline V gene, CDR1 is MNHNS and CDR2 is SASEGT. This CDR3 has 14 residues. V lost 5 bases to trimming and J lost 4 bases, with 14 bases between them. This receptor was obtained from an elderly man with acute or convalescent COVID-19. Sequencing was performed on peripheral blood. The V gene is TRBV6-1, the J gene TRBJ1-2; weak D call: TRBD1 (6 bases). In DNA, the CDR3 is TGTGCCAGCAGTTCTACACAGGGCCCCTATGGCTACACCTTC. As protein: CASSSTQGPYGYTF.